The clone carrying this T cell receptor (beta chain) occurred a few times. Its antigen remains unidentified. Other DNA sequences within the sample encode an identical CDR3. The sample originates from a study of cytomegalovirus exposure and HLA in healthy donors. Study-wide findings and caveats: In a later analysis, HLA-associated beta chains showed higher expansion and lower generation probabilities than comparable chains.

Germline trimming cut 5 bases from V and 3 bases from J; bases unmatched to any gene: 10. CDR1 is MDHEN and CDR2 is SYDVKM in the germline V gene. CDR3 length: 15 residues. Primers included in the PCR were 60 Vbeta and 13 Jbeta primers. Sequenced by immunoSEQ multiplex PCR; TCRdb stores in-frame clones only, minus some. Here the sample spans 110,000 or so clones, over 60% being singletons. Sequencing was carried out using PBMCs. V is TRBV28 and J is TRBJ2-7; 7 bases line up with TRBD2. This receptor was obtained from a man in his forties or fifties in good health and CMV-seropositive. Here the CDR3 reads CASSPPGGGSYEQYF. CDR3 bases: TGTGCCAGCAGTCCCCCTGGGGGAGGGAGCTACGAGCAGTACTTC.